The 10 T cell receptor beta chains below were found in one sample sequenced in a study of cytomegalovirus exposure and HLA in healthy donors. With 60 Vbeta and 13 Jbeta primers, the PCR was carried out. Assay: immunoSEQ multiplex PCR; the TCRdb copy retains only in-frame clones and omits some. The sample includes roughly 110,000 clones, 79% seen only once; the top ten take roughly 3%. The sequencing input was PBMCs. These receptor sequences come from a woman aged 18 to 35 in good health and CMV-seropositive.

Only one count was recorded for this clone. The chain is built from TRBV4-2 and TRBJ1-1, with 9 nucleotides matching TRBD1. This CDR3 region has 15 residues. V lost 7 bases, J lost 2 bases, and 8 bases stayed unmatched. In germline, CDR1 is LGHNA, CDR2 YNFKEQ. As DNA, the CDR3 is TGTGCCAGCAAGGTGGAACAGGGGGCCAACACTGAAGCTTTCTTT. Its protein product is CASKVEQGANTEAFF.

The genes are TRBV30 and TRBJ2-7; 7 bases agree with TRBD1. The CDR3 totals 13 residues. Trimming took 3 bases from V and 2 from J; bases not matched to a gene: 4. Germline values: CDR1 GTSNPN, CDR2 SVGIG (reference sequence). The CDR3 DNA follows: TGTGCCTGGAGCGGGACAGATCCCTACGAGCAGTACTTC. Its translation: CAWSGTDPYEQYF.

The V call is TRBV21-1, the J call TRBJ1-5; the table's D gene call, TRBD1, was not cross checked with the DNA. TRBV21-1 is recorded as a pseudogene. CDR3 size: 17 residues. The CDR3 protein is CASSKEERTGATQPQHF. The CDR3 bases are TGTGCCAGCAGCAAAGAGGAAAGGACAGGGGCCACTCAGCCCCAGCATTTT.

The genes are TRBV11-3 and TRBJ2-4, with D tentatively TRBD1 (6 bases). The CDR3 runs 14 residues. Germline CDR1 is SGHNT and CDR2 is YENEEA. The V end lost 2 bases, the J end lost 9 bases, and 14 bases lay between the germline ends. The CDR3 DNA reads TGTGCCAGCAGCTTAAGCAGGGGTGTGGGCATTCAGTACTTC. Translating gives CASSLSRGVGIQYF.

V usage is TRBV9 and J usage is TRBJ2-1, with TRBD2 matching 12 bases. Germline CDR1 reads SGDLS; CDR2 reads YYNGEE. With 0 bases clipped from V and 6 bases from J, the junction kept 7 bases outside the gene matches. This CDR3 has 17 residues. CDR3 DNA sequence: TGTGCCAGCAGCGTAGGGCTAGCGGGAGGGCCACGCAATGAGCAGTTCTTC. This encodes CASSVGLAGGPRNEQFF.

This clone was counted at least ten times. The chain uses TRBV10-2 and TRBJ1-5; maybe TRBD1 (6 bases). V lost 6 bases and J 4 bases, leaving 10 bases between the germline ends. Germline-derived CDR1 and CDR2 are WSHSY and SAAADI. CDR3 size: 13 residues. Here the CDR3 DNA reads TGCGCCAGCAGCCCCGGACAGAATCAGCCCCAGCATTTT. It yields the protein CASSPGQNQPQHF.

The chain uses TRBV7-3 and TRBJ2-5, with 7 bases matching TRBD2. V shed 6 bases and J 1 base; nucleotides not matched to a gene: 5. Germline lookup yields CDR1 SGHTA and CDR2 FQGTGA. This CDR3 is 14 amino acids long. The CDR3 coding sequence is TGTGCCAGCAGTTCCACTAGCGTCCAAGAGACCCAGTACTTC. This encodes CASSSTSVQETQYF.

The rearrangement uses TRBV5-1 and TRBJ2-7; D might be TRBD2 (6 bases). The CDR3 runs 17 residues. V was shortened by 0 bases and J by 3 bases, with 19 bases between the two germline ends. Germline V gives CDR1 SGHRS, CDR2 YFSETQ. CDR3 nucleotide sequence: TGCGCCAGCAGCTTGGGGGGCGGGATGATTGTCGGCTACGAGCAGTACTTC. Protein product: CASSLGGGMIVGYEQYF.

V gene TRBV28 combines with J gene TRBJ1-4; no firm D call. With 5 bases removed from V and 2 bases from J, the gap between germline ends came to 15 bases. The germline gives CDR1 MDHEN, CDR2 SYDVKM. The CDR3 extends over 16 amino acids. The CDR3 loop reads CASSVTTGSTNEKLFF. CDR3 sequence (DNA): TGTGCCAGCAGTGTGACGACGGGGTCCACTAATGAAAAACTGTTTTTT.

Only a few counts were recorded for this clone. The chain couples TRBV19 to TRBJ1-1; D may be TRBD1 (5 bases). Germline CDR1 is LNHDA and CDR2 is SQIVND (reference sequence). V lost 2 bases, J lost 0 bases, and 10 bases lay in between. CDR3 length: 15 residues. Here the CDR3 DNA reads TGTGCCAGTAGTATAAGGGGAGGCCTGAACACTGAAGCTTTCTTT. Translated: CASSIRGGLNTEAFF.